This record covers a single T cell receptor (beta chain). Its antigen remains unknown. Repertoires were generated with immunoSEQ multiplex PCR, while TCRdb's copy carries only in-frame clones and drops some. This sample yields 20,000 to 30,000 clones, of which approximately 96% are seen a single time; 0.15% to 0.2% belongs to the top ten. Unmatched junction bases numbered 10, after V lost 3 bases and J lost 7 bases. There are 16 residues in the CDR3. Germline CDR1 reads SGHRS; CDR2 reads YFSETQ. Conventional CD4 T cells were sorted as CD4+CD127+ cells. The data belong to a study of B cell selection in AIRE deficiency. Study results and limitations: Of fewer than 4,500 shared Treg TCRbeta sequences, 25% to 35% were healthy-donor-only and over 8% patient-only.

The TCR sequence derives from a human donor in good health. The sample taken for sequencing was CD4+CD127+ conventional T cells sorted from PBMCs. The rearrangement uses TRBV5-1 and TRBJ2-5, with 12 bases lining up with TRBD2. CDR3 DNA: TGCGCCAGCAGCTCTACGACTAGCGGGGGCGCGAGGACCCAGTACTTC. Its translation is CASSSTTSGGARTQYF. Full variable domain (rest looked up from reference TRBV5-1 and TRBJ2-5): KAGVTQTPRYLIKTRGQQVTLSCSPISGHRSVSWYQQTPGQGLQFLFEYFSETQRNKGNFPGRFSGRQFSNSRSEMNVSTLELGDSALYLCASSSTTSGGARTQYFGPGTRLLVL.